This is a list of T cell receptor beta chains from one sample in a study of T cells in Graves' hyperthyroidism and ophthalmopathy. TCRdb recomputed calls from the multiplex PCR reads with MiXCR, one row per CDR3 protein. Of about 560,000 distinct CDR3 sequences in the sample, approximately 15% were seen once. The source material was blood. The source is a woman under 30 with Graves' hyperthyroidism. Each CDR3 is given with its conserved first and last residue. D genes are given only for firm matches. Clone sizes are given selectively: once, few, many, or a class where the clone is expanded.

D	J	V	size	DNA	CDR3
-	TRBJ1-4	TRBV13	few	TGTGCCAGCAGCCCTTCCGGGGTAGGGGGAGGTAGTGAAAAACTGTTTTTT	CASSPSGVGGGSEKLFF
-	TRBJ1-1	TRBV15	few	TGTGCCACCAGCTTGAGAACCCCGGGCACTGAAGCTTTCTTT	CATSLRTPGTEAFF
TRBD1	TRBJ2-7	TRBV20-1	many	TGCAGTGCTAGAGATCGGGCCCCGGACAGGGGGTACGAGCAGTACTTC	CSARDRAPDRGYEQYF
-	TRBJ1-1	TRBV3-1	many	TGTGCCAGCAGCCAAGAATTGGGAATGAACACTGAAGCTTTCTTT	CASSQELGMNTEAFF
-	TRBJ1-4	TRBV5-4	few	TGTGCCAGCAGGAATGGGAGGGAAACTAATGAAAAACTGTTTTTT	CASRNGRETNEKLFF
-	TRBJ2-1	TRBV28	many	TGTGCCAGCAGTTTGGTCCCTGGCGGACCCAATGAGCAGTTCTTC	CASSLVPGGPNEQFF
TRBD2	TRBJ2-1	TRBV20-1	many	TGCAGTGCTAGAGGACTAGCGGGAGGGGAGAATGAGCAGTTCTTC	CSARGLAGGENEQFF
TRBD1	TRBJ2-3	TRBV18	-	TGTGCCAGCTCACCCGACAGGGGGCTTTCAGATACGCAGTATTTT	CASSPDRGLSDTQYF
TRBD2	TRBJ2-1	TRBV15	-	TGTGCCACCGATGGGACTAGCGGGAGGGCCAGGGAATCTGAGCAGTTCTTC	CATDGTSGRARESEQFF
TRBD2	TRBJ2-1	TRBV27	many	TGTGCCAGCAGTTGGGTAGCGGGAGCGTACAATGAGCAGTTCTTC	CASSWVAGAYNEQFF
-	TRBJ2-5	TRBV20-1	few	TGCAGTGCTAGAGCCGGACTCCACGCGGAGACCCAGTACTTC	CSARAGLHAETQYF
-	TRBJ1-2	TRBV7-9	-	TGTGCCAGCAGCTACTTGGGGACCCCCTTAACCTTC	CASSYLGTPLTF
-	TRBJ2-7	TRBV28	many	TGTGCCAGCATACGGACAGTGAACTCCTACGAGCAGTACTTC	CASIRTVNSYEQYF
-	TRBJ1-5	TRBV20-1	few	TGCAGTGCTAGCGGAGGAGGTCAGCCCCAGCATTTT	CSASGGGQPQHF
TRBD2	TRBJ2-3	TRBV12-3/TRBV12-4	many	TGTGCCAGCATAGACGGGACTAGCGGTGATACGCAGTATTTT	CASIDGTSGDTQYF
-	TRBJ2-2	TRBV5-1	-	TGCGCCAGCAGCTTATCATCACTAGTGGGGGGAACCGGGGAGCTGTTTTTT	CASSLSSLVGGTGELFF
TRBD2	TRBJ2-7	TRBV11-1	many	TGTGCCAGCAGCTTATCCCCTTCTAGCGGGTACGAGCAGTACTTC	CASSLSPSSGYEQYF
TRBD2	TRBJ2-1	TRBV11-3	many	TGTGCCAGCAGCTTACCAAAGCCGGGACTAGGTTCAAGTGAGCAGTTCTTC	CASSLPKPGLGSSEQFF
TRBD2	TRBJ2-1	TRBV5-1	few	TGCGCCAGCAGAAAAGCGGGAGGGGGTGAGCAGTTCTTC	CASRKAGGGEQFF
-	TRBJ2-5	TRBV7-9	many	TGTGCCAGCAGCTTAGCGGGACCGACGGGCGGTGAGACCCAGTACTTC	CASSLAGPTGGETQYF
-	TRBJ2-5	TRBV5-1	many	TGCGCCAGCAGCTTGGCGACACCCAACCAAGAGACCCAGTACTTC	CASSLATPNQETQYF
-	TRBJ1-2	TRBV7-6	few	TGTGCCAGCAGCCCCACCCCAGGGGCGGGCTATGGCTACACCTTC	CASSPTPGAGYGYTF
-	TRBJ2-7	TRBV28	many	TGTGCCAGCAGTCCTCTAGCTCTAACCTCCTACGAGCAGTACTTC	CASSPLALTSYEQYF
TRBD1	TRBJ2-5	TRBV28	many	TGTGCCAGCAGTTCCTCTTATCTGGACAGGGGGCGCGAGACCCAGTACTTC	CASSSSYLDRGRETQYF
-	TRBJ2-5	TRBV6-5	-	TGTGCCAGCAGTTATGGGGGGACGGTAGAGACCCAGTACTTC	CASSYGGTVETQYF
-	TRBJ2-2	TRBV30	few	TGTGGGACACAGAACACCGGGGAGCTGTTTTTT	CGTQNTGELFF
-	TRBJ1-1	TRBV7-3	many	TGTGCCAGCAGCAAAAACGTGGTAGAAGCTTTCTTT	CASSKNVVEAFF
-	TRBJ2-7	TRBV6-6	many	TGTGCCAGCAGTTACCTGCGCGAGCAGTACTTC	CASSYLREQYF
-	TRBJ2-5	TRBV6-2/TRBV6-3	-	TGTGCCAGCAGTTACTCGAGGAGATTCCAAGAGACCCAGTACTTC	CASSYSRRFQETQYF
-	TRBJ2-5	TRBV24-1	-	TGTGCCACCAGTGATTTTCCCCCGTGGGGTAGCGGACTACAAGAGACCCAGTACTTC	CATSDFPPWGSGLQETQYF
TRBD1	TRBJ2-5	TRBV2	few	TGTGCCAGCAGTCCAACAGGGGGCTTCGTGCGGGAGACCCAGTACTTC	CASSPTGGFVRETQYF
-	TRBJ2-7	TRBV12-3/TRBV12-4	many	TGTGCCAGCACCCATACGGACGGTTTTGAAGAGCAGTACTTC	CASTHTDGFEEQYF
-	TRBJ1-5	TRBV12-3/TRBV12-4	many	TGTGCCAGCAGTTCCGTAGGGGTAACGGGGCCTGGCAATCAGCCCCAGCATTTT	CASSSVGVTGPGNQPQHF
-	TRBJ2-7	TRBV20-1	-	TGCAGTGCTATCCCCGTGAAGGGGACGCACGAGCAGTACTTC	CSAIPVKGTHEQYF
TRBD1	TRBJ2-5	TRBV12-3/TRBV12-4	many	TGTGCCACTCCAAACCGACAGGGGGCTCGGGAGACCCAGTACTTC	CATPNRQGARETQYF